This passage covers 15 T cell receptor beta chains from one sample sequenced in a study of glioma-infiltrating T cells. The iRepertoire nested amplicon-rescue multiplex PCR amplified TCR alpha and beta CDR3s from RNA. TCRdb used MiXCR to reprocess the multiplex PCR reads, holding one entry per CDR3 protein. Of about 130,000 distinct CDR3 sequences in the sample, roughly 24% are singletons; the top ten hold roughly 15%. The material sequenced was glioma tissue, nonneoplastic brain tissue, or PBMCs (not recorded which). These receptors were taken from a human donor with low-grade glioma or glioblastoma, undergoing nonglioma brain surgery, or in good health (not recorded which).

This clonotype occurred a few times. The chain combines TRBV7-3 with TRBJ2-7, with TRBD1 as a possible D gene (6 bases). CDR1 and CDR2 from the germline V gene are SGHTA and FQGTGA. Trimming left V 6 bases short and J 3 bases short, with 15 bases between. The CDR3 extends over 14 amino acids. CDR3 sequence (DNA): TGTGCCAGCAGTCTACAGGGTTATGGCTACGAGCAGTACTTC. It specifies CASSLQGYGYEQYF.

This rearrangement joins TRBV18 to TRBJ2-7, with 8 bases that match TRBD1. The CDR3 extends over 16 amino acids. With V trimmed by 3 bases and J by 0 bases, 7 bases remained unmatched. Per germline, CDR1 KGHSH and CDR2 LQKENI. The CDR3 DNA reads TGTGCCAGCTCACCCTCGGGACAGGACAACTCCTACGAGCAGTACTTC. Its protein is CASSPSGQDNSYEQYF. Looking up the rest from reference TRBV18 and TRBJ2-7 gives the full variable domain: NAGVMQNPRHLVRRRGQEARLRCSPMKGHSHVYWYRQLPEEGLKFMVYLQKENIIDESGMPKERFSAEFPKEGPSILRIQQVVRGDSAAYFCASSPSGQDNSYEQYFGPGTRLTVT.

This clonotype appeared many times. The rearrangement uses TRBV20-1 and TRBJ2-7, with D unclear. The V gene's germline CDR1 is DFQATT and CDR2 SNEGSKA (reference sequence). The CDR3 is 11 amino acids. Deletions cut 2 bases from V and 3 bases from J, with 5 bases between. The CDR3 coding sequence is TGCAGTGCTAGACTAAACTACGAGCAGTACTTC. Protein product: CSARLNYEQYF.

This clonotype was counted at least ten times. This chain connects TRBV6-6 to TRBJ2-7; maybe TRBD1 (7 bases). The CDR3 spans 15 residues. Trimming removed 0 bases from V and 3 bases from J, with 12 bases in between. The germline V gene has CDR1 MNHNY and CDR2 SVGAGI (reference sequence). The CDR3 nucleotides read TGTGCCAGCAGTTACTCGACAGGGAGGCTCTACGAGCAGTACTTC. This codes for CASSYSTGRLYEQYF.

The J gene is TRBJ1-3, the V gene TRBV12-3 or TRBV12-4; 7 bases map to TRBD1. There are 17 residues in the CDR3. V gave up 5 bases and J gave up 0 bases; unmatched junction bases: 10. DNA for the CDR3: TGTGCCAGCAGTCGGAGGACAGGCTTAAACTCTGGAAACACCATATATTTT. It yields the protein CASSRRTGLNSGNTIYF.

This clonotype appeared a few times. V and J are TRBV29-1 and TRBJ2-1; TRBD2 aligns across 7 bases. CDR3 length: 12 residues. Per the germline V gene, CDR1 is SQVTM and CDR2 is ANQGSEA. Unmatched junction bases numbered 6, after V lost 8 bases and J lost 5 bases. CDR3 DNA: TGCAGCTTCGGACTAGTACACAATGAGCAGTTCTTC. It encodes CSFGLVHNEQFF.

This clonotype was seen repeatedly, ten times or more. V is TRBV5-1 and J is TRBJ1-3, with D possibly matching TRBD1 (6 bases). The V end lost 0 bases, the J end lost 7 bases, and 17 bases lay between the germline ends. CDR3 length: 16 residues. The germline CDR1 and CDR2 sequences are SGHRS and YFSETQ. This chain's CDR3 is CASSLEPTGTRNTIYF. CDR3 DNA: TGCGCCAGCAGCTTGGAACCTACAGGGACGAGGAACACCATATATTTT.

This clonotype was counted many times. The CDR3 DNA is TGTGCCAGCAGCCTACGCCTTGGGAACACCGGGGAGCTGTTTTTT. Amino acid sequence: CASSLRLGNTGELFF. The chain has TRBV3-1 and TRBJ2-2; D not certain. This CDR3 region has 15 residues. Deletions cut 4 bases from V and 1 base from J, with 10 bases between. The germline gives CDR1 LGHDT, CDR2 YNNKEL (reference sequence).

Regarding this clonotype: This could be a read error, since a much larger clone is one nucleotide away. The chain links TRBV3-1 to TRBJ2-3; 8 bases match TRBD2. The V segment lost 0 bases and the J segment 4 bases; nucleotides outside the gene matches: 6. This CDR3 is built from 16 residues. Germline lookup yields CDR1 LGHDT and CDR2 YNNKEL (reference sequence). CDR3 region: CASSQEREASADTQYF. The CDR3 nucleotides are TGTGCCAGCAGCCAAGAGCGGGAGGCTTCGGCAGATACGCAGTATTTT.

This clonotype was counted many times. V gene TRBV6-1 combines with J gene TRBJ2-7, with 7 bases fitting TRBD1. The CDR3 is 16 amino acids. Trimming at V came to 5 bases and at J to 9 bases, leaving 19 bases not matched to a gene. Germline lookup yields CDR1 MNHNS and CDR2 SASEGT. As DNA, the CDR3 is TGTGCCAGCAGTTTCACAGGGGAAGGTGAATGTAGGGGGCAGTACTTC. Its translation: CASSFTGEGECRGQYF.

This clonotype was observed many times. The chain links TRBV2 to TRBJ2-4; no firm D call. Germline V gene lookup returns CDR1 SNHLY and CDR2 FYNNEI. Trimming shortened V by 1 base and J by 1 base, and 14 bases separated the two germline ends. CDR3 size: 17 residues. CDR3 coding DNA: TGTGCCAGCAGTGAAGTTGGCAGGTTACGTGCCAAAAACATTCAGTACTTC. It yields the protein CASSEVGRLRAKNIQYF.

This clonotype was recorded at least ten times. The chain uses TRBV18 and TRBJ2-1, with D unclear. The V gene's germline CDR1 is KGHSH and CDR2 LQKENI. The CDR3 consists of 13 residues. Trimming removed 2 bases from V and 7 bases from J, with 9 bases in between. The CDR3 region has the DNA TGTGCCAGCTCACCAGACTGGAATAATGAGCAGTTCTTC. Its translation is CASSPDWNNEQFF.

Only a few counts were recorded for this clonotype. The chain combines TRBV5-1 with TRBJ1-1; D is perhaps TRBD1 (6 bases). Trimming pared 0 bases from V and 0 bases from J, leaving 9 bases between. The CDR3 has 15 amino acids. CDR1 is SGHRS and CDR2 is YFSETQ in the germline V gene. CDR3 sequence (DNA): TGCGCCAGCAGCTTGGGGACAGTATTGAACACTGAAGCTTTCTTT. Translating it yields CASSLGTVLNTEAFF.

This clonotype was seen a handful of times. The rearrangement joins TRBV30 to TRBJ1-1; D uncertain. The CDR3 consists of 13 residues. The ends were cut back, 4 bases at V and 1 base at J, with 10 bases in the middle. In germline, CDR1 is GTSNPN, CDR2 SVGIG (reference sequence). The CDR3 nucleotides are TGTGCCTGGACCGAGCAGAGGAACACTGAAGCTTTCTTT. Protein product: CAWTEQRNTEAFF.

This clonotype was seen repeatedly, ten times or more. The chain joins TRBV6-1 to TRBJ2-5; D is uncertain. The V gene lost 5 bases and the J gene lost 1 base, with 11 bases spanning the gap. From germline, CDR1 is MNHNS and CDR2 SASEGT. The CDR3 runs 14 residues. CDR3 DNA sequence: TGTGCCAGCAGTACCTACGGGTCCCAAGAGACCCAGTACTTC. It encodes CASSTYGSQETQYF.